The 32 T cell receptor beta chains reported below all come from one sample, sequenced in a study of blood T cells in healthy people across ages. A second PCR of 7 to 11 cycles used a sample-barcoded 5' primer and a J-beta primer mix. MiXCR was run by TCRdb on the 5' RACE reads, yielding one entry per CDR3 protein. Of fewer than 750,000 distinct CDR3 sequences in the sample, more than 45% were seen once. Sequencing used blood. Receptors originate from a woman of 80 years or more in good health.

The rearrangement uses TRBV25-1 and TRBJ2-1, with 11 bases aligning to TRBD1. The CDR3 has 14 residues. The V segment lost 6 bases and the J segment 3 bases; nucleotides outside the gene matches: 1. The germline V gene encodes CDR1 MGHDK and CDR2 SYGVNS. CDR3 sequence (DNA): TGTGCCAGCAGAGGGACAGGGGGCTACAATGAGCAGTTCTTC. Translated: CASRGTGGYNEQFF.

The V gene is TRBV5-6, the J gene TRBJ2-1; 7 nucleotides align to TRBD1. The CDR3 has 14 amino acids. Germline V CDR1 and CDR2: SGHDT, YYEEEE. V dropped 2 bases and J dropped 7; count of bases not matched to a gene: 6. The CDR3 sequence is CASSLGGRGNEQFF. The CDR3 DNA is TGTGCCAGCAGCTTAGGGGGCCGTGGGAATGAGCAGTTCTTC.

This clonotype has a handful of counts. The V call is TRBV9, the J call TRBJ1-4; TRBD1 aligns across 8 bases. Germline V gives CDR1 SGDLS, CDR2 YYNGEE. The CDR3 runs 14 residues. After removal of 2 bases from V and 13 bases from J, the junction contained 10 bases not matched to a gene. CDR3 DNA sequence: TGTGCCAGCAGCGTCGAAGACAGGGGATCACGACTGTTTTTT. Protein sequence: CASSVEDRGSRLFF.

This clonotype came up many times. The chain recombines TRBV20-1 with TRBJ2-3; 8 bases match TRBD2. The CDR3 extends over 15 amino acids. Germline CDR1 reads DFQATT; CDR2 reads SNEGSKA (reference sequence). J gave up 4 bases and V 5 bases, and 11 bases lay outside the gene matches. This chain's CDR3 is CSAVGLAGVPDTQYF. The CDR3 DNA is TGCAGTGCTGTTGGACTAGCTGGAGTCCCAGATACGCAGTATTTT.

Turning to this clonotype: With a much larger clone just one base away, this may be a read error. This chain uses TRBV5-1 with TRBJ2-1; 7 nucleotides align to TRBD1. The trim removed 0 bases at V and 12 bases at J, leaving 12 bases unmatched. The CDR3 extends over 15 amino acids. Germline V gene lookup returns CDR1 SGHRS and CDR2 YFSETQ. In DNA, the CDR3 is TGCGCCAGCAGCTTGGAGTCAGGGGGAATATATGGGCAGTTCTTC. Residues: CASSLESGGIYGQFF.

The V call is TRBV5-1, the J call TRBJ1-6; the match to TRBD1 covers 10 bases. V dropped 4 bases and J dropped 1; count of bases not matched to a gene: 5. Germline V gives CDR1 SGHRS, CDR2 YFSETQ. This CDR3 has 17 residues. CDR3 in amino acids: CASSKGQGGSYNSPLHF. The CDR3 region has the DNA TGCGCCAGCAGCAAAGGACAGGGGGGATCCTATAATTCACCCCTCCACTTT.

V usage is TRBV12-3 or TRBV12-4 and J usage is TRBJ1-2, with unresolved D. The CDR3 runs 12 residues. V lost 1 base and J 6 bases, leaving 6 bases between the germline ends. CDR3 DNA sequence: TGTGCCAGCAGTTTAGGCGGAAATGGCTACACCTTC. Amino acids: CASSLGGNGYTF.

V gene TRBV12-3 or TRBV12-4 combines with J gene TRBJ2-3; D is uncertain. The germline V and J ends were trimmed by 6 bases and 4 bases, with 8 bases remaining between them. The CDR3 is 12 residues long. In DNA form, the CDR3 reads TGTGCCAGCAGCACGGGTTCAGATACGCAGTATTTT. It translates to CASSTGSDTQYF.

About this clonotype itself: The junction departs from the called germline gene at one end, perhaps through a read error. The CDR3 bases are TGTGCCAGCAGCATAGGGCCCGTGAGGACCTACGAGCAGTACTTC. It is translated as CASSIGPVRTYEQYF. This chain joins TRBV13 and TRBJ2-5; D gene ambiguous. Near its end, the DNA agrees better with TRBJ2-7, so the J call may be wrong. CDR3 length: 15 residues. Germline V gene data show CDR1 as PRHDT and CDR2 as FYEKMQ (reference sequence).

The chain combines TRBV29-1 with TRBJ1-2; maybe TRBD1 (6 bases). This CDR3 is 13 amino acids long. Trimming pared 7 bases from V and 0 bases from J, leaving 12 bases between. Germline V gives CDR1 SQVTM, CDR2 ANQGSEA. This chain's CDR3 is CSAEDSPNYGYTF. The CDR3 nucleotides are TGCAGCGCCGAGGACAGCCCTAACTATGGCTACACCTTC.

The rearrangement links TRBV6-6 to TRBJ2-7; D is perhaps TRBD2 (8 bases). V dropped 3 bases and J dropped 2 bases, with 17 bases sitting between them. Germline lookup yields CDR1 MNHNY and CDR2 SVGAGI (reference sequence). The CDR3 runs to 16 residues. This chain's CDR3 is CASSYSGTVNPYEQYF. CDR3 DNA sequence: TGTGCCAGCAGTTATAGCGGGACAGTCAACCCCTACGAGCAGTACTTC.

This clonotype was picked up many times. The chain combines TRBV6-5 with TRBJ2-1, with 8 bases lining up with TRBD1. Germline trimming cut 7 bases from V and 4 bases from J; bases unmatched to any gene: 6. The CDR3 has 14 residues. Germline assignment: CDR1 MNHEY and CDR2 SVGAGI. CDR3 nucleotide sequence: TGTGCCAGCAAAATCGGGACAGGTTACAATGAGCAGTTCTTC. Translated: CASKIGTGYNEQFF.

The chain combines TRBV20-1 with TRBJ1-5, with D unresolved. Trimming shortened V by 2 bases and J by 1 base, and 18 bases separated the two germline ends. This CDR3 comprises 17 residues. Germline V CDR1 and CDR2: DFQATT, SNEGSKA (reference sequence). The CDR3 loop reads CSARSVEGSLSNQPQHF. In DNA form, the CDR3 reads TGCAGTGCTAGATCCGTGGAGGGAAGTTTAAGCAATCAGCCCCAGCATTTT.

This clonotype was seen at least ten times. The rearrangement uses TRBV4-1 and TRBJ2-1; TRBD2 matches 10 bases. Germline values: CDR1 MGHRA, CDR2 YSYEKL. This CDR3 region has 17 residues. With 3 bases clipped from V and 4 bases from J, the junction kept 9 bases outside the gene matches. The DNA for the CDR3 is TGCGCCAGCAGCCACGCTGTGGCTAGCGGGGGATACAATGAGCAGTTCTTC. Translation: CASSHAVASGGYNEQFF.

At least ten counts were recorded for this clonotype. The V call is TRBV12-3 or TRBV12-4, the J call TRBJ1-6; D might be TRBD1 (5 bases). The CDR3 is 12 amino acids. Between the trimmed V and J ends, which lost 3 bases and 10 bases, there was a span of 7 bases. CDR3 DNA: TGTGCCAGCAGTTTCCGGGGCTCACCCCTCCACTTT. Protein: CASSFRGSPLHF.

This clonotype was recorded many times. The chain is built from TRBV5-1 and TRBJ1-4; maybe TRBD1 (6 bases). Trimming removed 0 bases from V and 5 bases from J, with 8 bases in between. The length of the CDR3 is 14 residues. Germline V gene lookup returns CDR1 SGHRS and CDR2 YFSETQ. The CDR3 DNA is TGCGCCAGCAGCTTGGCAGGACAGAATGAAAAACTGTTTTTT. Translating gives CASSLAGQNEKLFF.

V is TRBV6-2 or TRBV6-3 and J is TRBJ2-2; 8 bases are shared with TRBD1. The CDR3 extends over 16 amino acids. The V gene end was trimmed by 0 bases and the J gene end by 6 bases; junction bases not matched to a gene: 6. Germline V gene sequence: CDR1 MNHEY, CDR2 SVGEGT. The CDR3 reads CASSYSRTGRSGELFF. For the CDR3, the DNA is TGTGCCAGCAGTTACTCTCGGACAGGGAGATCCGGGGAGCTGTTTTTT.

This clonotype has a handful of counts. This chain joins TRBV28 and TRBJ2-5; 8 nucleotides agree with TRBD2. Gene TRBJ2-7 matches the end of the DNA better, so the J call may be wrong. Germline lookup yields CDR1 MDHEN and CDR2 SYDVKM. The CDR3 contains 16 residues. The CDR3 region is CASSPPWVAGPYEQYF. As DNA, the CDR3 is TGTGCCAGCAGTCCCCCCTGGGTAGCGGGGCCCTACGAGCAGTACTTC.

The gene calls are TRBV3-1 and TRBJ1-2; no firm D call. CDR3 size: 13 residues. V shed 1 base and J shed 4 bases, with 7 bases lying between them. Germline loops: CDR1 LGHDT, CDR2 YNNKEL (reference sequence). CDR3 coding DNA: TGTGCCAGCAGCCAAGGACGGCCCTATGGCTACACCTTC. Translated: CASSQGRPYGYTF.

The chain uses TRBV7-2 and TRBJ1-6; D is ambiguous. This CDR3 comprises 15 residues. Germline CDR1 SGHTA, CDR2 FQGNSA. V was trimmed by 0 bases and J by 10 bases, leaving 13 bases between them. The CDR3 sequence is CASSLAQALQSPLHF. The CDR3 region has the DNA TGTGCCAGCAGCTTAGCGCAGGCACTGCAATCACCCCTCCACTTT. The whole variable domain, remainder taken from reference TRBV7-2 and TRBJ1-6, is GAGVSQSPSNKVTEKGKDVELRCDPISGHTALYWYRQSLGQGLEFLIYFQGNSAPDKSGLPSDRFSAERTGGSVSTLTIQRTQQEDSAVYLCASSLAQALQSPLHFGNGTRLTVT.

This clonotype was counted ten times or more. At one end the junction does not follow the germline gene, possibly because of a read error. This chain joins TRBV6-5 and TRBJ2-2; maybe TRBD1 (6 bases). The CDR3 has 15 residues. Germline lookup yields CDR1 MNHEY and CDR2 SVGAGI. The CDR3 sequence: CASSHSGVVVRELFF. DNA for the CDR3: TGTGCCAGCAGTCACTCAGGGGTGGTGGTGAGGGAGCTGTTTTTT.

V gene TRBV11-2 combines with J gene TRBJ2-7; 9 bases map to TRBD1. The V gene's germline CDR1 is SGHAT and CDR2 FQNNGV. Trimming at V came to 1 base and at J to 2 bases, leaving 6 bases not matched to a gene. The CDR3 is 16 amino acids. The CDR3 DNA is TGTGCCAGCAGCTTAGCCACGGGACAGGGAACCTACGAGCAGTACTTC. Its translation is CASSLATGQGTYEQYF.

The CDR3 here is CASSLGRTGGGEQFF. CDR3 bases: TGCGCCAGCAGCTTGGGACGGACAGGGGGAGGTGAGCAGTTCTTC. The V call is TRBV5-1, the J call TRBJ2-1, with 10 positions matching TRBD1. The CDR3 is 15 residues long. Trimming at V came to 0 bases and at J to 9 bases, leaving 6 bases not matched to a gene. CDR1 SGHRS and CDR2 YFSETQ come from the germline V gene. The complete variable domain, with remaining parts taken from reference TRBV5-1 and TRBJ2-1, reads KAGVTQTPRYLIKTRGQQVTLSCSPISGHRSVSWYQQTPGQGLQFLFEYFSETQRNKGNFPGRFSGRQFSNSRSEMNVSTLELGDSALYLCASSLGRTGGGEQFFGPGTRLTVL.

V is TRBV29-1 and J is TRBJ2-3; the D is unclear. Trimming cost V 5 bases and J 1 base, with 7 bases left between them. CDR1 is SQVTM and CDR2 is ANQGSEA in the germline V gene. The CDR3 has 12 amino acids. DNA of the CDR3: TGCAGCGTTATCCTCGGCACAGATACGCAGTATTTT. It is translated as CSVILGTDTQYF.

This clonotype was observed at least ten times. CDR3 region: CSASSGAPREETQYF. CDR3 DNA sequence: TGCAGTGCTAGTAGTGGGGCGCCCCGGGAAGAGACCCAGTACTTC. The rearrangement links TRBV20-1 to TRBJ2-5, with TRBD1 as a possible D gene (5 bases). In germline, CDR1 is DFQATT, CDR2 SNEGSKA (reference sequence). Trimming took off 3 bases at V and 3 bases at J, with 17 bases between the two ends. The CDR3 covers 15 residues.

About this clonotype: A junction boundary mismatches the germline segment, possibly from a read error. The V call is TRBV9, the J call TRBJ2-1, with TRBD2 matching 10 bases. CDR1 SGDLS and CDR2 YYNGEE come from the germline V gene. The CDR3 has 20 amino acids. In DNA, the CDR3 is TGTGCCGGCAGCGGCGTCCTCTTGACTAGCGGGTGCTCCCGGGGGAGTGAGCAGTTCTTC. It is translated as CAGSGVLLTSGCSRGSEQFF.

The chain carries TRBV5-1 and TRBJ1-1; no clear D. Trimming stripped 4 bases from V and 1 base from J, with 14 bases between. The CDR3 has 15 residues. The germline V gene has CDR1 SGHRS and CDR2 YFSETQ. The CDR3 sequence is CASSGGDEKNTEAFF. DNA of the CDR3: TGCGCCAGCAGCGGCGGAGACGAAAAGAACACTGAAGCTTTCTTT.

Many counts were recorded for this clonotype. The rearrangement uses TRBV20-1 and TRBJ2-7, with D tentatively TRBD2 (5 bases). CDR3 length: 11 amino acids. V lost 6 bases and J 4 bases, leaving 10 bases between the germline ends. CDR1 is DFQATT and CDR2 is SNEGSKA in the germline V gene (reference sequence). The CDR3 bases are TGCAGTGCCCCGAGGGCATACGAGCAGTACTTC. This codes for CSAPRAYEQYF.

J is TRBJ2-1 and V is TRBV30; 9 bases line up with TRBD2. The CDR3 is made up of 15 amino acids. Germline V CDR1 and CDR2: GTSNPN, SVGIG (reference sequence). J was trimmed by 5 bases and V by 0 bases; bases with no gene match: 5. CDR3 coding DNA: TGTGCCTGGAGTGTAGACCTAGCGGGAAACAATGAGCAGTTCTTC. It translates to CAWSVDLAGNNEQFF.

This clonotype was seen once. The genes are TRBV9 and TRBJ2-1; 9 nucleotides match TRBD2. Losses at the gene ends were 3 bases for V and 1 base for J; bases not matched to a gene: 2. Germline V lookup: CDR1 SGDLS, CDR2 YYNGEE. The CDR3 spans 15 residues. CDR3 amino acids: CASSASGKSYNEQFF. The CDR3 DNA reads as TGTGCCAGCAGCGCTAGCGGGAAATCCTACAATGAGCAGTTCTTC.

The V call is TRBV28, the J call TRBJ2-3; 10 bases agree with TRBD2. This CDR3 has 17 residues. V lost 8 bases, J lost 2 bases, and 13 bases stayed unmatched. Per germline, CDR1 MDHEN and CDR2 SYDVKM. The chain's CDR3 is CASDEQGLARITDTQYF. Here the CDR3 DNA reads TGTGCCAGCGACGAACAGGGACTAGCGAGGATCACAGATACGCAGTATTTT.

With regard to this clonotype: A much larger clone lies one base from this, so it may be a read error. This chain connects TRBV12-3 or TRBV12-4 to TRBJ2-1; no firm D call. The tail of the sequence fits TRBJ2-7 better, so the J call may be wrong. The CDR3 totals 15 residues. The DNA for the CDR3 is TGTGCCACCGAGCCTCTACACCGCTCCTACAATGAGCAGTACTTC. Its protein is CATEPLHRSYNEQYF.